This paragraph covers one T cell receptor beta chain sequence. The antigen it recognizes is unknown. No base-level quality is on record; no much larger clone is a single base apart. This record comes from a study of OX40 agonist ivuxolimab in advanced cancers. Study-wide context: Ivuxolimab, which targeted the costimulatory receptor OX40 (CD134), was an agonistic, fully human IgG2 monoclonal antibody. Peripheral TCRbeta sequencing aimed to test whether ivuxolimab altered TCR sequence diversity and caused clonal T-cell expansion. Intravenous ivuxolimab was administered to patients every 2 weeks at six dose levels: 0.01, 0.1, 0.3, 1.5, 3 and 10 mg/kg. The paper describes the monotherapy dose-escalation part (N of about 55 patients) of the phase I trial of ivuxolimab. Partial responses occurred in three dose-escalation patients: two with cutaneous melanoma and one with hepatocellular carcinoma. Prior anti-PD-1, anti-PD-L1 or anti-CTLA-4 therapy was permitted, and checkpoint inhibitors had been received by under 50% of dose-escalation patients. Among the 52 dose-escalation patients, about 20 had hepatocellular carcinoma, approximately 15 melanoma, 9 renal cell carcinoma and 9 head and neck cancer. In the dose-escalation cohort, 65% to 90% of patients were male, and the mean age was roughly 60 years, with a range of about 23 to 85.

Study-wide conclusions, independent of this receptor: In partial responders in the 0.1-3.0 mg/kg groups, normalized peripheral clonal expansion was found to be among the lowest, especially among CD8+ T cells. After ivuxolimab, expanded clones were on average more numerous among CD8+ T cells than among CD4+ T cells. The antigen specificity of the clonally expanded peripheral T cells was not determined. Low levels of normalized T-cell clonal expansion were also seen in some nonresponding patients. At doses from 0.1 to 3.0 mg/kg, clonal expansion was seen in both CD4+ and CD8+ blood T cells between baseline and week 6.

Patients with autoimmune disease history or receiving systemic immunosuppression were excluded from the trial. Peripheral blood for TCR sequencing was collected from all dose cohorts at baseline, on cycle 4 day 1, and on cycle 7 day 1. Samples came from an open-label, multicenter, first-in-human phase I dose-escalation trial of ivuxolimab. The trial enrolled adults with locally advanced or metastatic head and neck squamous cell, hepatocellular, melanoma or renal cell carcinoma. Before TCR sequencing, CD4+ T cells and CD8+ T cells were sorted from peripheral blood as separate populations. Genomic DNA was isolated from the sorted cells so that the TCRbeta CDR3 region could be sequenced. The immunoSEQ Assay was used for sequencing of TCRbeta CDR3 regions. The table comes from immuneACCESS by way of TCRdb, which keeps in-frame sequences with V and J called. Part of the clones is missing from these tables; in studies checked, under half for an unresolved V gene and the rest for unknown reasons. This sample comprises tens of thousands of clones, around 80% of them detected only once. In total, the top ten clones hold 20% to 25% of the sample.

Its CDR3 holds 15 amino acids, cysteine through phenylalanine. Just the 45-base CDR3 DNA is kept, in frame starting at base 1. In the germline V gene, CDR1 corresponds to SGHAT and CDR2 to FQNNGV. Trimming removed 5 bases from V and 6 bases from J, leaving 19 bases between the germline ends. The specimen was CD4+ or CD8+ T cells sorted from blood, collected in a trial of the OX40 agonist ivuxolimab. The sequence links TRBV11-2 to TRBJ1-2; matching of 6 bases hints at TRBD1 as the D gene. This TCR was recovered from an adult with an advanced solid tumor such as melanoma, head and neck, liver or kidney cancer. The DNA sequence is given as TGTGCCAGCAGCCTCACCCACAGGGATGGGGATGGCTACACCTTC. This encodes CASSLTHRDGDGYTF.